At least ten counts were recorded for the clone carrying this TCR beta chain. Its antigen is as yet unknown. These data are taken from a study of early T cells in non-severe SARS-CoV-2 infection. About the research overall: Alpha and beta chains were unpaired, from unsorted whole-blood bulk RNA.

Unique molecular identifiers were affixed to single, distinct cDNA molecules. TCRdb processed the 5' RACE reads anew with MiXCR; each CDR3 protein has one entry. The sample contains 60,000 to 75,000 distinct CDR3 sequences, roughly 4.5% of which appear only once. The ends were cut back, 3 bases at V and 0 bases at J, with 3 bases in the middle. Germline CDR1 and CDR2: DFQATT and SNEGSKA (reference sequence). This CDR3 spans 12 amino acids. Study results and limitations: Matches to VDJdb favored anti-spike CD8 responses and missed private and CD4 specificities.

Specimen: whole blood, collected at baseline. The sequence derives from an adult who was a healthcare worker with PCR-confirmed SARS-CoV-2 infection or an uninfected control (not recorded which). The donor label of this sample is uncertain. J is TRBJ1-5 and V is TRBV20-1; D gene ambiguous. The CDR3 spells CSARGSNQPQHF. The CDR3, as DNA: TGCAGTGCTAGGGGTAGCAATCAGCCCCAGCATTTT.